This TCR beta chain was sequenced for a study of blood T cells in healthy people across ages. The CDR3 is made up of 14 amino acids. A remark on this clonotype: An end of the junction differs from the germline gene, which may be a read error.

Alongside a J-beta primer mix, a sample-barcoded 5' primer served in a second PCR lasting about 7 to 11 cycles. TCRdb re-called the 5' RACE reads with MiXCR, one entry per CDR3 protein. The sample has 1.5 million to 2 million distinct CDR3 sequences, approximately 28% seen once; the top ten hold more than 6%. Sequencing was done on a sample of blood. This receptor was identified in a woman aged 25 to 39 in good health. This chain connects TRBV12-3 or TRBV12-4 to TRBJ1-5; D remains unclear. As DNA, the CDR3 is TGTGTCAGCAGCCTACAACTCGGCAATCAGCCCCAGCATTTT. Protein product: CVSSLQLGNQPQHF.